Below, 4 T cell receptor beta chains from the same sample are listed, as sequenced in a study of cytomegalovirus exposure and HLA in healthy donors. Researchers ran the PCR with 60 Vbeta and 13 Jbeta primers. Data came from immunoSEQ multiplex PCR; TCRdb stores just in-frame clones and leaves some out. The table includes around 130,000 clones, 75% to 85% detected once. Sample: PBMCs. The receptors stem from a man in his forties in good health and CMV-seronegative.

The rearrangement links TRBV4-1 to TRBJ2-7, with TRBD2 identical over 13 bases. The trim removed 1 base at V and 3 bases at J, leaving 3 bases unmatched. Germline CDR1 MGHRA, CDR2 YSYEKL. This CDR3 contains 16 residues. CDR3 DNA: TGCGCCAGCAGCCAAGGCCGACTAGCGGGGGGCTACGAGCAGTACTTC. As protein: CASSQGRLAGGYEQYF.

This clone was counted a few times. This chain uses TRBV9 with TRBJ2-5, with TRBD2 matching 8 bases. The CDR3 spans 17 residues. V lost 0 bases and J lost 5; bases outside the gene matches: 12. Germline values: CDR1 SGDLS, CDR2 YYNGEE. CDR3 bases: TGTGCCAGCAGCGTAGGGGGGGCGGGAGGTGGGGTGGAGACCCAGTACTTC. Translated, it gives CASSVGGAGGGVETQYF.

The genes are TRBV30 and TRBJ2-7, with D possibly TRBD1 on 5 matching bases. CDR3 length: 12 amino acids. From germline, CDR1 is GTSNPN and CDR2 SVGIG (reference sequence). The ends were cut back, 4 bases at V and 0 bases at J, with 7 bases in the middle. This CDR3 reads CAWKTASYEQYF. Written as DNA, the CDR3 is TGTGCCTGGAAGACAGCCTCCTACGAGCAGTACTTC.

The rearrangement links TRBV11-3 to TRBJ1-1, with a tentative D call TRBD1 (5 bases). The V gene's germline CDR1 is SGHNT and CDR2 YENEEA. The CDR3 runs to 14 residues. Trimming cost V 5 bases and J 3 bases, with 13 bases left between them. The DNA of the CDR3 is TGTGCCAGCAGCAAACGGGGGTTAGACACTGAAGCTTTCTTT. This codes for CASSKRGLDTEAFF.